The sequence of this T cell receptor (beta chain) was determined in a study of shared clonotypes between healthy human individuals. Looking at the study overall: There were three CD4 naive, three CD4 memory, two CD8 naive and one CD8 memory plates per donor.

Between the trimmed V and J ends, which lost 8 bases and 9 bases, there was a span of 11 bases. The CDR3 is 11 amino acids. Germline assignment: CDR1 MNHEY and CDR2 SVGAGI. Clones were read by immunoSEQ multiplex PCR, and TCRdb kept only the in-frame ones, dropping some. The table lists roughly 2,300,000 clones, about 90% of them singletons. Sequenced: naive CD4+ T cells from PBMCs. Subset meaning: CD45RA+ positively selected. This chain links TRBV6-5 with TRBJ2-1, with D possibly being TRBD2 (5 bases). This sequence originates from a man aged 18 to 29 in good health. Some clones in this sample may be carry-over from other donors' samples. Here the CDR3 reads CASGLASEQFF. The CDR3 DNA sequence: TGTGCCAGCGGTCTAGCCTCTGAGCAGTTCTTC.